The 27 T cell receptor beta chains below all came from one sample that was sequenced in a study of OX40 agonist ivuxolimab in advanced cancers. Repertoires were generated with immunoSEQ multiplex PCR, while TCRdb's copy carries only in-frame clones and drops some. The repertoire holds some 70,000 clones, roughly 84% seen once, with 2.1% in the top ten. The sample here was CD4+ or CD8+ T cells sorted from blood, taken in a trial of the OX40 agonist ivuxolimab. Receptor source: an adult with an advanced solid tumor such as melanoma, head and neck, liver or kidney cancer.

This chain uses TRBV2 with TRBJ2-3; D assignment may be TRBD1 or TRBD2 (6 bases each). The CDR3 covers 18 residues. V was pared by 6 bases and J by 1 base, with 23 bases between. Germline V lookup: CDR1 SNHLY, CDR2 FYNNEI. Here the CDR3 reads CASRVWGAWESGTDTQYF. The CDR3 coding sequence is TGTGCCAGCAGGGTTTGGGGGGCGTGGGAATCGGGCACAGATACGCAGTATTTT.

The V and J genes are TRBV7-9 and TRBJ2-7; 10 nucleotides line up with TRBD1. CDR1 and CDR2 from the germline V gene are SEHNR and FQNEAQ (reference sequence). V dropped 5 bases and J dropped 7; count of bases not matched to a gene: 8. The CDR3 length is 14 residues. CDR3 amino acids: CASSHRQGAGEQYF. CDR3 coding DNA: TGTGCCAGCAGCCACCGACAGGGGGCTGGGGAGCAGTACTTC.

The V gene is TRBV6-1, the J gene TRBJ1-2; D may be TRBD1 (6 bases). In germline, CDR1 is MNHNS, CDR2 SASEGT. The CDR3 is made up of 15 amino acids. Trimming shortened V by 7 bases and J by 3 bases, and 18 bases separated the two germline ends. The CDR3 region has the DNA TGTGCCAGCACCTATCATGAGGGGGACGACTATGGCTACACCTTC. It is translated as CASTYHEGDDYGYTF.

The chain couples TRBV9 to TRBJ1-3; 9 bases match TRBD1. CDR1 is SGDLS and CDR2 is YYNGEE in the germline V gene. This CDR3 region has 15 residues. The trim removed 4 bases at V and 3 bases at J, leaving 5 bases unmatched. The DNA of the CDR3 is TGTGCCAGCAGCCCACAGGGGGCGCGTGGAAACACCATATATTTT. Its translation: CASSPQGARGNTIYF.

The chain employs TRBV7-6 and TRBJ2-5, with TRBD2 identical over 9 bases. V trimming: 4 bases; J trimming: 2 bases; junction bases outside the gene matches: 8. Germline V gives CDR1 SGHVS, CDR2 FNYEAQ. CDR3 size: 16 residues. The DNA of the CDR3 is TGTGCCAGCAGCTCTGGGGGACTAGCCTTACAAGAGACCCAGTACTTC. Translation gives CASSSGGLALQETQYF.

The V and J genes are TRBV5-1 and TRBJ2-7; 10 bases match TRBD2. The trim removed 2 bases at V and 2 bases at J, leaving 7 bases unmatched. Germline CDR1 reads SGHRS; CDR2 reads YFSETQ. The CDR3 is 16 residues long. The CDR3 spells CASSFTLAGKTYEQYF. For the CDR3, the DNA is TGCGCCAGCAGCTTCACACTAGCGGGGAAGACCTACGAGCAGTACTTC.

The count of this clone is one. This chain links TRBV5-4 with TRBJ2-5, with TRBD2 identical over 13 bases. Germline V gives CDR1 SGHNT, CDR2 YYREEE (reference sequence). V was pared by 3 bases and J by 4 bases, with 6 bases of the junction left unmatched. The length of the CDR3 is 16 residues. This chain's CDR3 is CASSSGLAGESETQYF. The CDR3 DNA reads TGTGCCAGCAGCTCTGGACTAGCGGGAGAATCAGAGACCCAGTACTTC.

The genes are TRBV7-2 and TRBJ2-5, with 12 bases that match TRBD2. CDR1 and CDR2 from the germline V gene are SGHTA and FQGNSA. The CDR3 length is 15 residues. The V and J ends lost 4 bases and 5 bases, in that order; junction bases with no gene match: 5. CDR3 DNA: TGTGCCAGCAGCTCGACTAGCGGGGGAGGTGAGACCCAGTACTTC. This sequence encodes CASSSTSGGGETQYF.

The gene calls are TRBV5-1 and TRBJ1-4; no definite D call. Germline-derived CDR1 and CDR2 are SGHRS and YFSETQ. The CDR3 sequence is 14 residues long. Trimming stripped 0 bases from V and 0 bases from J, with 3 bases between. The CDR3 protein is CASSLDSTNEKLFF. CDR3 sequence (DNA): TGCGCCAGCAGCTTGGATTCAACTAATGAAAAACTGTTTTTT. Using reference TRBV5-1 and TRBJ1-4 for the parts outside the CDR3, the full variable domain is KAGVTQTPRYLIKTRGQQVTLSCSPISGHRSVSWYQQTPGQGLQFLFEYFSETQRNKGNFPGRFSGRQFSNSRSEMNVSTLELGDSALYLCASSLDSTNEKLFFGSGTQLSVL.

The V and J genes are TRBV5-1 and TRBJ2-6; possibly TRBD1 for D (6 bases). V was clipped by 6 bases and J by 2 bases, with 15 bases between them. Germline V gives CDR1 SGHRS, CDR2 YFSETQ. The CDR3 runs 16 residues. In DNA form, the CDR3 reads TGCGCCAGCAATGCAGGGGAAAGGGCTGGGGCCAACGTCCTGACTTTC. It is translated as CASNAGERAGANVLTF.

This clone has a handful of counts. The chain links TRBV5-6 to TRBJ2-3; D is unclear. Deletions cut 0 bases from V and 0 bases from J, with 8 bases between. Germline V gives CDR1 SGHDT, CDR2 YYEEEE. This CDR3 region has 15 residues. CDR3 sequence: CASSLGPRSTDTQYF. The CDR3 DNA follows: TGTGCCAGCAGCTTGGGACCCCGAAGCACAGATACGCAGTATTTT.

This clone was picked up one time. The V gene is TRBV7-2, the J gene TRBJ2-3; a weak D match, TRBD2 (5 bases). This CDR3 has 12 residues. Germline V gene lookup returns CDR1 SGHTA and CDR2 FQGNSA. The V gene lost 8 bases and the J gene lost 6 bases, with 12 bases spanning the gap. Here the CDR3 DNA reads TGTGCCAGCCACAGTCGAGGGGATACGCAGTATTTT. Translating gives CASHSRGDTQYF.

Note on this clone: Other DNA sequences in this sample translate to the same CDR3. V is TRBV13 and J is TRBJ1-6, with TRBD1 as a possible D gene (5 bases). Trimming removed 0 bases from V and 7 bases from J, with 10 bases in between. CDR1 PRHDT and CDR2 FYEKMQ come from the germline V gene (reference sequence). The CDR3 spans 15 residues. CDR3 nucleotides: TGTGCCAGCAGCTTAGGGGCAGGGCTAAATTCACCCCTCCACTTT. This sequence encodes CASSLGAGLNSPLHF.

A few counts support this clone. V usage is TRBV5-1 and J usage is TRBJ2-7; no reliable D call. The germline CDR1 and CDR2 sequences are SGHRS and YFSETQ. The CDR3 consists of 13 residues. With 2 bases removed from V and 6 bases from J, the gap between germline ends came to 12 bases. For the CDR3, the DNA is TGCGCCAGCAGCTTAGGCGGCGACGGCGAGCAGTACTTC. Its translation is CASSLGGDGEQYF.

V and J are TRBV2 and TRBJ1-6; D unclear. CDR1 and CDR2 from the germline V gene are SNHLY and FYNNEI. CDR3 length equals 16 residues. The V end was cut by 6 bases, the J end by 0 bases, with 12 bases between. In nucleotides, the CDR3 is TGTGCCAGCAGGCGGGAGGGAAGCTCCTATAATTCACCCCTCCACTTT. The encoded protein is CASRREGSSYNSPLHF.

This clone was picked up one time. This chain connects TRBV28 to TRBJ1-5; D is undetermined. In germline, CDR1 is MDHEN, CDR2 SYDVKM. V gave up 1 base and J gave up 4 bases, with 8 bases separating them. The CDR3 sequence is 14 residues long. This CDR3 is CASSLFGENQPQHF. In DNA form, the CDR3 reads TGTGCCAGCAGTTTATTCGGGGAAAATCAGCCCCAGCATTTT.

The rearrangement links TRBV2 to TRBJ1-4; D is ambiguous. The germline V gene encodes CDR1 SNHLY and CDR2 FYNNEI. The V end was cut by 6 bases, the J end by 0 bases, with 11 bases between. This CDR3 has 15 amino acids. CDR3 coding DNA: TGTGCCAGCAGGTTTTCACCTACAACTAATGAAAAACTGTTTTTT. This gives the protein CASRFSPTTNEKLFF.

The gene calls are TRBV7-9 and TRBJ2-3; no clear D. Germline CDR1 and CDR2: SEHNR and FQNEAQ (reference sequence). The CDR3 sequence is 15 residues long. V was cut by 0 bases and J by 1 base, with 8 bases left in between. This chain's CDR3 is CASSLATGRTDTQYF. The CDR3 DNA reads as TGTGCCAGCAGCTTAGCAACTGGGCGCACAGATACGCAGTATTTT.

This chain links TRBV19 with TRBJ2-3; no clear D. V gave up 4 bases and J gave up 0 bases, with 17 bases separating them. CDR3 size: 17 residues. Looked up from germline, CDR1 is LNHDA and CDR2 is SQIVND (reference sequence). The CDR3 protein is CASSNPPGYGSTDTQYF. The CDR3 bases are TGTGCCAGTAGTAACCCGCCGGGTTATGGTAGCACAGATACGCAGTATTTT. The full variable domain, completed using reference TRBV19 and TRBJ2-3, is DGGITQSPKYLFRKEGQNVTLSCEQNLNHDAMYWYRQDPGQGLRLIYYSQIVNDFQKGDIAEGYSVSREKKESFPLTVTSAQKNPTAFYLCASSNPPGYGSTDTQYFGPGTRLTVL.

This chain links TRBV7-2 with TRBJ1-5; TRBD1 is a possible D gene (5 bases). The germline V gene has CDR1 SGHTA and CDR2 FQGNSA. There are 16 residues in the CDR3. Trimming left V 3 bases short and J 1 base short, with 13 bases between. CDR3: CASSLDGRGSNQPQHF. CDR3 in DNA: TGTGCCAGCAGCTTGGACGGCCGGGGCAGCAATCAGCCCCAGCATTTT.

This clone was counted between two and nine times. The chain uses TRBV19 and TRBJ1-2; the D is unclear. Between the trimmed V and J ends, which lost 6 bases and 6 bases, there was a span of 11 bases. CDR3 length equals 12 residues. The germline gives CDR1 LNHDA, CDR2 SQIVND (reference sequence). The CDR3 is CASRNLRDGYTF. The CDR3 nucleotides are TGTGCCAGTAGGAACCTCAGAGATGGCTACACCTTC.

This chain links TRBV9 with TRBJ1-3; D remains ambiguous. Germline CDR1 and CDR2: SGDLS and YYNGEE. This CDR3 is 15 amino acids long. The V gene lost 0 bases and the J gene lost 0 bases, with 7 bases spanning the gap. The CDR3 region is CASSVDSYSGNTIYF. For the CDR3, the DNA is TGTGCCAGCAGCGTAGACAGCTACTCTGGAAACACCATATATTTT.

This sequence joins TRBV29-1 and TRBJ2-1; TRBD2 matches at 7 bases. V lost 6 bases and J lost 5; bases outside the gene matches: 7. Germline CDR1 and CDR2: SQVTM and ANQGSEA. This CDR3 has 13 residues. The DNA of the CDR3 is TGCAGCGTGGGAGGGGCAGCTGACAATGAGCAGTTCTTC. Translated, it gives CSVGGAADNEQFF.

V is TRBV19 and J is TRBJ1-2, with a tentative D call TRBD1 (5 bases). Germline values: CDR1 LNHDA, CDR2 SQIVND (reference sequence). The CDR3 is 13 residues long. V was cut by 5 bases and J by 2 bases, with 9 bases left in between. The CDR3 region is CASSQAGNYGYTF. DNA of the CDR3: TGTGCCAGTAGTCAAGCAGGGAACTATGGCTACACCTTC. Variable domain in full (rest from reference TRBV19 and TRBJ1-2): DGGITQSPKYLFRKEGQNVTLSCEQNLNHDAMYWYRQDPGQGLRLIYYSQIVNDFQKGDIAEGYSVSREKKESFPLTVTSAQKNPTAFYLCASSQAGNYGYTFGSGTRLTVV.

This chain joins TRBV7-2 and TRBJ2-3, with D tentatively TRBD2 (5 bases). Germline CDR1 SGHTA, CDR2 FQGNSA. The CDR3 is 14 amino acids. The ends were cut back, 5 bases at V and 0 bases at J, with 9 bases in the middle. The DNA for the CDR3 is TGTGCCAGCAGCCTACGGACTAGCACAGATACGCAGTATTTT. This encodes CASSLRTSTDTQYF.

V is TRBV28 and J is TRBJ1-2; the D gene is possibly TRBD1 (5 bases). Trimming left V 7 bases short and J 7 bases short, with 13 bases between. This CDR3 spans 12 amino acids. The germline V gene encodes CDR1 MDHEN and CDR2 SYDVKM. This CDR3 reads CASTAGGFGYTF. Written as DNA, the CDR3 is TGTGCCAGCACCGCCGGGGGATTTGGCTACACCTTC.

The V call is TRBV9, the J call TRBJ2-3; 11 nucleotides agree with TRBD2. The CDR3 is made up of 20 amino acids. J was trimmed by 0 bases and V by 0 bases; bases with no gene match: 12. The germline gives CDR1 SGDLS, CDR2 YYNGEE. The DNA for the CDR3 is TGTGCCAGCAGCGTAGGACCTAGCGGGGGGCTCAGTCCTAGCACAGATACGCAGTATTTT. Its protein is CASSVGPSGGLSPSTDTQYF.